Following are 16 T cell receptor beta chains from one sample sequenced in a study of CD8+ T cells in alopecia areata. Sequencing used cDNA as its template, made by extracting RNA and reverse transcribing it. TCRdb's table, derived via immunoSEQ multiplex PCR, lists solely in-frame clones and lacks some. Observed in the sample are some 110,000 clones, none of them singletons. The sequenced sample was lesional skin. The receptors here all came from a C3H/HeJ mouse with alopecia areata. Mice of this strain are of MHC haplotype H2-k.

This clone appeared a few times. Gene names refer to mouse genes. Sequencing ends 4 residues short of the CDR3 end; the germline J gene provides the rest. The V and J genes are TRBV14 and TRBJ1-4, with a weak D call TRBD1 (6 bases). This CDR3 contains 15 residues. CDR1 is SGHDT, CDR2 FRDEAV, per germline. V lost 2 bases and J 2 bases, leaving 10 bases between the germline ends. The DNA read from the CDR3 is TGTGCCAGCAGTTTGTGGGACAAATCCAACGAA. Amino acids: CASSLWDKSNE. The complete CDR3 protein is CASSLWDKSNERLFF.

There are a few counts of this clone. Gene labels here are mouse ones. The read ends 4 residues before the CDR3 terminus; that terminus is restored from the germline J gene. The V call is TRBV1, the J call TRBJ2-1, with D possibly being TRBD1 (6 bases). The germline V gene has CDR1 NSQYPW and CDR2 LRSPGD (reference sequence). The germline V and J ends were trimmed by 0 bases and 1 base, with 19 bases remaining between them. The CDR3 sequence is 19 residues long. The DNA read from the CDR3 is TGCACCTGCAGTGCAGAGGAGGGACAAAAAAAAACCAACTATGCT. Amino acids: CTCSAEEGQKKTNYA. The entire CDR3 sequence reads CTCSAEEGQKKTNYAEQFF.

This clone was detected only a few times. Genes and germline are mouse. The read ends 4 residues before the CDR3 terminus; that terminus is restored from the germline J gene. The chain recombines TRBV13-3 with TRBJ2-1; 11 bases map to TRBD2. The CDR3 is 15 residues long. V lost 3 bases and J lost 3; bases outside the gene matches: 2. CDR1 NNHDY and CDR2 SYVADS come from the germline V gene. CDR3 bases read: TGTGCCAGCAGTGCAGGACTGGGGGGCTATGCT. Its translation: CASSAGLGGYA. The complete CDR3 sequence is CASSAGLGGYAEQFF.

A remark on this clone: Mouse gene names and germline throughout. Read sequence stops 4 residues before the CDR3 end, and the germline J gene provides the missing end. The rearrangement joins TRBV13-3 to TRBJ2-5; a possible D gene is TRBD2 (5 bases). Trimming left V 3 bases short and J 0 bases short, with 11 bases between. The CDR3 spans 15 residues. CDR1 is NNHDY, CDR2 SYVADS, per germline. CDR3 region: CASSGWTINQDTQYF. The part of the CDR3 DNA that was read is TGTGCCAGCAGTGGCTGGACTATTAACCAAGAC.

A remark on this clone: Gene and germline names: mouse. The read halts 4 residues ahead of the CDR3 end, with the missing end drawn from the germline J gene. The rearrangement links TRBV13-3 to TRBJ1-4, with TRBD1 identical over 8 bases. CDR1 and CDR2 from the germline V gene are NNHDY and SYVADS. The CDR3 has 16 residues. Trimming removed 3 bases from V and 1 base from J; junction bases left unmatched: 5. The DNA read from the CDR3 is TGTGCCAGCAGTGGTGAGACAGGGGCTTCCAACGAA. Encoded protein: CASSGETGASNE. The full CDR3 sequence reads CASSGETGASNERLFF.

A few counts support this clone. Genes and germline come from the mouse. Read coverage stops 4 residues before the CDR3 terminus; the germline J gene supplies the remainder. Distinct nucleotide sequences in the sample also encode this CDR3. The chain employs TRBV13-3 and TRBJ2-3; 8 nucleotides match TRBD2. This CDR3 comprises 14 residues. Germline lookup yields CDR1 NNHDY and CDR2 SYVADS. CDR3 DNA, as far as it was read: TGTGCCAGCAGTGATCCTACTGGGGGAGAA. It yields the protein CASSDPTGGE. The complete CDR3 reads CASSDPTGGETLYF.

For this clone: Gene names denote mouse genes. Partial CDR3 DNA: TGTGCCAGCAGACCGGACAGGGGGACCGGG. It translates to CASRPDRGTG. The whole CDR3 is CASRPDRGTGQLYF. The V call is TRBV13-3, the J call TRBJ2-2; 10 bases line up with TRBD1. Coverage ceases 4 residues before the CDR3 finishes, and the germline J gene fills in the end. Trimming removed 5 bases from V and 5 bases from J; junction bases left unmatched: 3. This CDR3 spans 14 amino acids. Germline-derived CDR1 and CDR2 are NNHDY and SYVADS.

Concerning this clone: The genes are named according to mouse. The CDR3 goes on 4 residues after the read ends, and that part is filled in from the germline J gene. The chain couples TRBV13-2 to TRBJ1-2; 9 bases map to TRBD1. From germline, CDR1 is NNHNN and CDR2 SYGAGS (reference sequence). Trimming removed 3 bases from V and 3 bases from J; junction bases left unmatched: 3. This CDR3 region has 14 residues. The CDR3 sequence: CASGAQGAHSDYTF. The CDR3 bases that were read are TGTGCCAGCGGTGCACAGGGGGCGCACTCC.

A note on this clone: Mouse gene names apply. The read halts 4 residues ahead of the CDR3 end, with the missing end drawn from the germline J gene. This rearrangement joins TRBV19 to TRBJ2-2; D gene ambiguous. The CDR3 totals 11 residues. CDR1 and CDR2 (germline): FNHDT, SITEND (reference sequence). The CDR3 spells CASRSQGQLYF. The sequenced CDR3 bases are TGTGCCAGCAGAAGCCAGGGG. Complete variable domain (other parts from reference TRBV19 and TRBJ2-2): GGIITQTPKFLIGQEGQKLTLKCQQNFNHDTMYWYRQDSGKGLRLIYYSITENDLQKGDLSEGYDASREKKSSFSLTVTSAQKNEMAVFLCASRSQGQLYFGEGSKLTVL.

Note on this clone: The germline and genes are mouse ones. The CDR3 extends 4 residues past the end of the read, so its final part is completed from the germline J gene. V usage is TRBV13-3 and J usage is TRBJ2-7, with 11 positions matching TRBD1. This CDR3 is built from 17 residues. Losses at the gene ends were 3 bases for V and 0 bases for J; bases not matched to a gene: 8. Germline V gene sequence: CDR1 NNHDY, CDR2 SYVADS. The CDR3 spells CASSGTGGARRSYEQYF. The DNA read from the CDR3 is TGTGCCAGCAGTGGGACAGGGGGCGCTCGGCGCTCCTAT.

For this clone: These gene names are mouse names. The sequence runs out 4 residues before the end of the CDR3; the remainder is reconstructed from the germline J gene. V and J are TRBV16 and TRBJ1-2; 9 bases are a match to TRBD1. This CDR3 is built from 16 residues. V was clipped by 0 bases and J by 4 bases; unmatched bases: 6. Germline V CDR1 and CDR2: SGHSA, FRNQAP. This CDR3 reads CASSLERDREGSDYTF. The sequenced CDR3 bases are TGTGCAAGCAGCTTAGAACGGGACAGGGAGGGCTCC.

Comments on this clone: The gene names here belong to mouse. The read finishes 4 residues shy of the CDR3 end, and the germline J gene is used to complete it. This rearrangement joins TRBV1 to TRBJ2-5; TRBD1 matches 8 bases. This CDR3 comprises 14 residues. The germline CDR1 and CDR2 sequences are NSQYPW and LRSPGD (reference sequence). The CDR3 region is CTCSPRTGWDTQYF. The part of the CDR3 DNA that was read is TGCACCTGCAGTCCCCGGACAGGGTGGGAC.

In regard to this clone: Mouse gene names and germline throughout. The CDR3 end falls 4 residues outside the read, so it is completed with the germline J gene. This rearrangement joins TRBV13-3 to TRBJ1-4; 9 positions match TRBD1. In germline, CDR1 is NNHDY, CDR2 SYVADS. This CDR3 spans 17 amino acids. V gave up 5 bases and J gave up 3 bases; unmatched junction bases: 11. This CDR3 is CASRTSQGASANERLFF. The part of the CDR3 DNA that was read is TGTGCCAGCAGGACCTCACAGGGGGCATCGGCCAACGAA.

This clone appeared a few times. Gene labels here are mouse ones. The read finishes 4 residues shy of the CDR3 end, and the germline J gene is used to complete it. The same CDR3 is also encoded by other DNA sequences in this sample. The chain combines TRBV13-3 with TRBJ2-4, with TRBD1 matching over 8 bases. With 5 bases clipped from V and 1 base from J, the junction kept 3 bases outside the gene matches. Germline V lookup: CDR1 NNHDY, CDR2 SYVADS. The CDR3 is 14 amino acids. Incomplete CDR3 DNA: TGTGCCAGCAGGACAGGGGAGGGTCAAAAC. This codes for CASRTGEGQN. The whole CDR3 protein is CASRTGEGQNTLYF.

This clone was seen more than once but under ten times. Any gene name here is a mouse gene name. CDR3 DNA, as far as it was read: TGTGCCTGGAGTCTCTGGGGGGGAGCT. Its protein is CAWSLWGGA. The whole CDR3 region reads CAWSLWGGAEQFF. The chain couples TRBV31 to TRBJ2-1, with 9 positions matching TRBD2. Coverage ceases 4 residues before the CDR3 finishes, and the germline J gene fills in the end. CDR1 and CDR2 from the germline V gene are GKSSPN and SITVG. This CDR3 is built from 13 residues.

This clone has more than one count but fewer than ten. Gene names are the mouse ones. The DNA ends 4 residues before the CDR3 does, and the rest of the CDR3 is filled in from the germline J gene. The chain employs TRBV13-1 and TRBJ2-3; possible D gene TRBD1, 6 bases. CDR1 and CDR2 from the germline V gene are NSHNY and SYGAGN. V lost 5 bases and J 2 bases, leaving 9 bases between the germline ends. CDR3 length: 13 residues. The CDR3: CASRAGVAETLYF. The part of the CDR3 DNA that was read is TGTGCCAGCAGGGCAGGGGTTGCAGAA.